This T cell receptor (beta chain) derives from a study of cytomegalovirus exposure and HLA in healthy donors. The germline V gene encodes CDR1 SGHAT and CDR2 FQNNGV. The CDR3 has 14 amino acids. V gave up 2 bases and J gave up 3 bases, with 11 bases separating them. Regarding the study as a whole: It was confirmed in vitro that three of the CMV-associated chains were specific for CMV antigens. One later analysis, an examination of the roughly 110 validation repertoires, found that first-cohort TCR clusters tended to co-occur in them. The study listed around 150 cytomegalovirus-associated TCR beta chains.

Regarding this clone: The antigen is undetermined.

Data came from immunoSEQ multiplex PCR; TCRdb stores just in-frame clones and leaves some out. The repertoire holds about 160,000 clones, with approximately 96% as singletons. While the first cohort had about 610 subjects, the donors belonged to the separate validation cohort of 120 subjects. The sequencing input was PBMCs. This chain joins TRBV11-2 and TRBJ2-7; D is perhaps TRBD1 (6 bases). The TCR originated in a woman under 30 in good health and CMV-seronegative. The CDR3 DNA is TGTGCCAGCAGCTTAACCCGGGACATCTACGAGCAGTACTTC. Its protein is CASSLTRDIYEQYF.